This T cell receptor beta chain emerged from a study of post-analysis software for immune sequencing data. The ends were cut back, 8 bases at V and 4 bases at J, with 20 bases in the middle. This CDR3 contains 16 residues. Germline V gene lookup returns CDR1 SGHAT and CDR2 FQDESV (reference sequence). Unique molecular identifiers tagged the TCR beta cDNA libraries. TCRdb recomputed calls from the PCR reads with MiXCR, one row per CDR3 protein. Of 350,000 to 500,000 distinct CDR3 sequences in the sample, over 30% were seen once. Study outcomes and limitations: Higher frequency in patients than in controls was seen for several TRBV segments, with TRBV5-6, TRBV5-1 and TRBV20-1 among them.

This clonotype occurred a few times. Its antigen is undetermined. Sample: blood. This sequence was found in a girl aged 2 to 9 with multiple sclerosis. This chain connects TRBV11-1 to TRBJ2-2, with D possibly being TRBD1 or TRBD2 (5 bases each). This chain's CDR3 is CASRPSRGEGTGELFF. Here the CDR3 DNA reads TGTGCCAGCCGACCCTCTAGGGGCGAGGGCACCGGGGAGCTGTTTTTT.